These 25 T cell receptor beta chains came from one sample sequenced in a study of graft-versus-host responses after intestinal transplantation (dated by TCRdb to the early 2020s). Library method: the immunoSEQ multiplex PCR assay. In its TCRdb copy, this immuneACCESS table keeps in-frame sequences only and misses some clones. Where compared with another copy, unresolved V genes explain less than half of these, and the others have no known cause. In this sample the table shows some 43,000 clones, approximately 94% of which occur a single time. Together, the top ten hold approximately 1.4% of the sample. The sample here was PBMCs, taken 335 days after intestinal transplant. Every receptor here comes from a human patient who received an intestinal transplant, so some T cells may come from the graft donor.

The chain links TRBV29-1 to TRBJ2-5; no firm D call. V was clipped by 5 bases and J by 4 bases, with 14 bases between them. The germline CDR1 and CDR2 sequences are SQVTM and ANQGSEA. The CDR3 is 13 amino acids. CDR3 in amino acids: CSVPRAQGETQYF. CDR3 DNA: TGCAGCGTTCCAAGGGCGCAAGGAGAGACCCAGTACTTC.

The rearrangement joins TRBV28 to TRBJ2-7; 7 bases agree with TRBD1. The V gene's germline CDR1 is MDHEN and CDR2 SYDVKM. The CDR3 contains 18 residues. Trimming removed 7 bases from V and 2 bases from J; junction bases left unmatched: 20. This CDR3 reads CASTGTPYETGLTYEQYF. In DNA, the CDR3 is TGTGCCAGCACTGGAACACCGTATGAGACAGGGTTAACCTACGAGCAGTACTTC. Full variable domain (remainder filled in from reference TRBV28 and TRBJ2-7): DVKVTQSSRYLVKRTGEKVFLECVQDMDHENMFWYRQDPGLGLRLIYFSYDVKMKEKGDIPEGYSVSREKKERFSLILESASTNQTSMYLCASTGTPYETGLTYEQYFGPGTRLTVT.

This clone appeared once. The CDR3 loop reads CASSLGTVTDTQYF. The CDR3 nucleotides are TGTGCCAGCAGCTTAGGGACTGTCACAGATACGCAGTATTTT. The chain employs TRBV5-6 and TRBJ2-3; tentatively, D is TRBD2 (6 bases). The V gene's germline CDR1 is SGHDT and CDR2 YYEEEE. V lost 2 bases, J lost 2 bases, and 9 bases lay in between. This CDR3 spans 14 amino acids.

The chain couples TRBV5-4 to TRBJ1-1; the D gene is possibly TRBD1 (5 bases). V shed 0 bases and J shed 7 bases, with 7 bases lying between them. This CDR3 contains 12 residues. Germline values: CDR1 SGHNT, CDR2 YYREEE (reference sequence). CDR3 bases: TGTGCCAGCAGCTTGGTGGGACGTGAAGCTTTCTTT. This gives the protein CASSLVGREAFF.

The V call is TRBV5-1, the J call TRBJ2-1, with TRBD1 identical over 7 bases. The CDR3 consists of 16 residues. V lost 0 bases to trimming and J lost 1 base; unmatched junction nucleotides: 4. CDR1 and CDR2 (germline): SGHRS, YFSETQ. CDR3 in amino acids: CASSLVAGGSYNEQFF. The CDR3 DNA sequence: TGCGCCAGCAGCTTGGTGGCAGGGGGTTCCTACAATGAGCAGTTCTTC.

This chain connects TRBV7-9 to TRBJ1-5; D call uncertain. Trimming removed 6 bases from V and 5 bases from J, with 8 bases in between. Per the germline V gene, CDR1 is SEHNR and CDR2 is FQNEAQ (reference sequence). This CDR3 is 12 amino acids long. CDR3 protein: CASSRGDQPQHF. CDR3 DNA: TGTGCCAGCAGTCGGGGAGATCAGCCCCAGCATTTT.

This chain joins TRBV4-1 and TRBJ1-1, with TRBD1 identical over 7 bases. The CDR3 runs 14 residues. The V gene's germline CDR1 is MGHRA and CDR2 YSYEKL. The trim removed 0 bases at V and 11 bases at J, leaving 9 bases unmatched. The CDR3 nucleotides are TGCGCCAGCAGCCAAGAGTCCAGGGGGTTGGCGGCTTTCTTT. Translation gives CASSQESRGLAAFF.

The genes are TRBV6-1 and TRBJ2-3; TRBD1 matches 8 bases. The V segment lost 5 bases and the J segment 1 base; nucleotides outside the gene matches: 5. The CDR3 totals 15 residues. The germline CDR1 and CDR2 sequences are MNHNS and SASEGT. The CDR3 coding sequence is TGTGCCAGCAGTTCTCCGGGACAGGGCACAGATACGCAGTATTTT. As protein: CASSSPGQGTDTQYF.

In its sample, this clone was seen once. The chain recombines TRBV10-3 with TRBJ2-3; 10 positions agree with TRBD2. The CDR3 runs 15 residues. The ends lost 4 bases at V and 2 bases at J; junction bases unmatched: 3. CDR1 and CDR2 (germline): ENHRY, SYGVKD. The CDR3 DNA reads as TGTGCCATCAGTGTAGCGGGAGGTCCCACAGATACGCAGTATTTT. This gives the protein CAISVAGGPTDTQYF.

This clone turned up a few times. The chain employs TRBV19 and TRBJ2-1; the match to TRBD1 covers 7 bases. V lost 10 bases and J lost 9; bases outside the gene matches: 18. Germline CDR1 is LNHDA and CDR2 is SQIVND (reference sequence). The CDR3 contains 15 residues. This CDR3 reads CATTWQGVGGSEQFF. In DNA, the CDR3 is TGTGCCACCACTTGGCAGGGGGTTGGTGGTAGTGAGCAGTTCTTC. Full variable domain (outside the CDR3, taken from reference TRBV19 and TRBJ2-1): DGGITQSPKYLFRKEGQNVTLSCEQNLNHDAMYWYRQDPGQGLRLIYYSQIVNDFQKGDIAEGYSVSREKKESFPLTVTSAQKNPTAFYLCATTWQGVGGSEQFFGPGTRLTVL.

The chain recombines TRBV18 with TRBJ1-1; weak D call: TRBD1 (5 bases). CDR1 is KGHSH and CDR2 is LQKENI in the germline V gene. Trimming left V 5 bases short and J 1 base short, with 8 bases between. The CDR3 has 13 amino acids. This chain's CDR3 is CASSRQQNTEAFF. In DNA form, the CDR3 reads TGTGCCAGCTCAAGACAGCAGAACACTGAAGCTTTCTTT.

The chain links TRBV11-3 to TRBJ1-2; D is unresolved. Looked up from germline, CDR1 is SGHNT and CDR2 is YENEEA. The germline V and J ends were trimmed by 5 bases and 0 bases, with 16 bases remaining between them. CDR3 length equals 16 residues. CDR3 amino acids: CASSLRVSAPNYGYTF. CDR3 in DNA: TGTGCCAGCAGCCTAAGAGTCTCAGCCCCTAACTATGGCTACACCTTC.

V usage is TRBV5-6 and J usage is TRBJ2-2, with TRBD1 matching over 7 bases. Germline assignment: CDR1 SGHDT and CDR2 YYEEEE. The CDR3 extends over 15 amino acids. Unmatched junction bases numbered 5, after V lost 0 bases and J lost 6 bases. The CDR3 nucleotides are TGTGCCAGCAGCTTGGGTGACAGGGACCCCGGGGAGCTGTTTTTT. It specifies CASSLGDRDPGELFF.

The DNA of the CDR3 is TGTGCCAGCAGTGGGGACAGTCTCGCCGGGGAGCTGTTTTTT. This sequence encodes CASSGDSLAGELFF. The chain combines TRBV5-7 with TRBJ2-2, with 7 bases fitting TRBD1. TRBV5-7 is given ORF status, its function remaining uncertain. The CDR3 totals 14 residues. V shed 5 bases and J 6 bases; nucleotides not matched to a gene: 7.

The V call is TRBV6-6, the J call TRBJ2-1; the D gene is possibly TRBD2 (5 bases). Germline CDR1 is MNHNY and CDR2 is SVGAGI (reference sequence). The CDR3 is 16 residues long. V lost 0 bases to trimming and J lost 5 bases, with 14 bases between them. The CDR3 sequence is CASSYSDASRHNEQFF. The CDR3 DNA sequence: TGTGCCAGCAGTTACTCGGACGCTAGCCGCCACAATGAGCAGTTCTTC.

The chain couples TRBV7-3 to TRBJ2-3; TRBD2 matches 12 bases. The CDR3 length is 18 residues. The V gene's germline CDR1 is SGHTA and CDR2 FQGTGA. The junction had 10 bases not matched to a gene; V was cut back by 0 bases and J by 6 bases. As DNA, the CDR3 is TGTGCCAGCAGCTTAACGGCTACTAGCGGGGGGCGGCCCGATACGCAGTATTTT. This sequence encodes CASSLTATSGGRPDTQYF.

This chain connects TRBV4-2 to TRBJ1-5; D uncertain. The CDR3 contains 15 residues. Between the trimmed V and J ends, which lost 0 bases and 3 bases, there was a span of 9 bases. From germline, CDR1 is LGHNA and CDR2 YNFKEQ. CDR3 in DNA: TGTGCCAGCAGCCAAGAACTGGGGAACAATCAGCCCCAGCATTTT. Residues: CASSQELGNNQPQHF.

The chain joins TRBV13 to TRBJ2-1; the match to TRBD2 covers 9 bases. Germline V CDR1 and CDR2: PRHDT, FYEKMQ (reference sequence). V lost 3 bases, J lost 8 bases, and 11 bases stayed unmatched. This CDR3 has 16 amino acids. In DNA, the CDR3 is TGTGCCAGCAGCTTGGGTAGCGGGAGTTGGCCGGATGAGCAGTTCTTC. Translating it yields CASSLGSGSWPDEQFF.

This chain connects TRBV7-6 to TRBJ2-7; 11 bases are shared with TRBD2. The length of the CDR3 is 15 residues. J was trimmed by 6 bases and V by 5 bases; bases with no gene match: 9. From germline, CDR1 is SGHVS and CDR2 FNYEAQ. The DNA for the CDR3 is TGTGCCAGCAGCCCGTTGGGTAGCGGGAGGGGCGAGCAGTACTTC. Protein product: CASSPLGSGRGEQYF.

This chain links TRBV4-1 with TRBJ1-5, with D tentatively TRBD1 (6 bases). Germline CDR1 and CDR2: MGHRA and YSYEKL. The CDR3 has 17 amino acids. Deletions cut 3 bases from V and 0 bases from J, with 15 bases between. The CDR3 DNA follows: TGCGCCAGCAGCCAGGAAACTCAGGGGCATAGCAATCAGCCCCAGCATTTT. As protein: CASSQETQGHSNQPQHF.

V and J are TRBV6-6 and TRBJ1-1; the match to TRBD1 covers 9 bases. This CDR3 comprises 15 residues. V dropped 6 bases and J dropped 10; count of bases not matched to a gene: 15. Germline V gene data show CDR1 as MNHNY and CDR2 as SVGAGI (reference sequence). DNA for the CDR3: TGTGCCAGCAGCCCCCGACACAGGGGGCTGGACGGAGCTTTCTTT. Its protein product is CASSPRHRGLDGAFF.

CDR3 in amino acids: CASRGGVTGELFF. DNA of the CDR3: TGTGCCAGCAGGGGAGGGGTCACCGGGGAGCTGTTTTTT. The chain uses TRBV2 and TRBJ2-2; 7 positions match TRBD2. This CDR3 spans 13 amino acids. Looked up from germline, CDR1 is SNHLY and CDR2 is FYNNEI. V trimming: 6 bases; J trimming: 4 bases; junction bases outside the gene matches: 2.

The chain joins TRBV2 to TRBJ1-3; D ambiguous. Germline V lookup: CDR1 SNHLY, CDR2 FYNNEI. V was shortened by 6 bases and J by 0 bases, with 9 bases between the two germline ends. The CDR3 is 14 amino acids. The CDR3 coding sequence is TGTGCCAGCAGACTGGCCCACTCTGGAAACACCATATATTTT. Translating it yields CASRLAHSGNTIYF.

The chain has TRBV6-5 and TRBJ2-3, with 7 bases matching TRBD1. This CDR3 region has 13 residues. Germline V gives CDR1 MNHEY, CDR2 SVGAGI. With V trimmed by 2 bases and J by 7 bases, 3 bases remained unmatched. This CDR3 is CASSYAQGNTQYF. The DNA for the CDR3 is TGTGCCAGCAGTTACGCACAGGGGAATACGCAGTATTTT.

V gene TRBV9 combines with J gene TRBJ2-1, with unresolved D. The germline gives CDR1 SGDLS, CDR2 YYNGEE. V lost 3 bases and J 1 base, leaving 5 bases between the germline ends. The length of the CDR3 is 13 residues. As DNA, the CDR3 is TGTGCCAGCAGCGGGGGTTCCTACAATGAGCAGTTCTTC. As protein: CASSGGSYNEQFF.